This is a list of T cell receptor beta chains from one sample in a study of blood T cell repertoires in COVID-19. Libraries were prepared by immunoSEQ multiplex PCR; TCRdb keeps only in-frame clonotypes and omits some of them. The sample lists roughly 100,000 clones; about 80% were seen once. The sequenced material came from peripheral blood. The receptors derive from a woman of 80 years or more with active or convalescent COVID-19. Both conserved end residues are trimmed from each CDR3.

CDR3 length	J gene	V gene	CDR3 protein
13	TRBJ1-1	TRBV3-1/TRBV3-2	ASSRTRTADAEAF
13	TRBJ2-7	TRBV6-5	ASSFRGAGDYEQY
14	TRBJ1-3	TRBV5-1	ASSRSGTPTADTIY
12	TRBJ2-1	TRBV11-2	ASSFGGVGNEQF
11	TRBJ1-2	TRBV28	ASSLAGQGGYT
13	TRBJ2-3	TRBV13	ASSPRTSHGDTQY
10	TRBJ1-5	TRBV28	ASREGSQPQH
13	TRBJ2-1	TRBV18	ASSPGRGSYNEQF
14	TRBJ1-5	TRBV19	ASSTGTGVVYQPQH
8	TRBJ1-2	TRBV2	ASSEVFYT
14	TRBJ2-3	TRBV4-1	ASSQVTSGGSDTQY
13	TRBJ2-7	TRBV6-5	ASSPGQGLSYEQY
15	TRBJ2-6	TRBV7-3	ASSLSDRGPGANVLT
12	TRBJ2-5	TRBV11-1	ASSRLGTGETQY
13	TRBJ1-4	TRBV5-1	ASSLDPGVDEKLF
13	TRBJ1-1	TRBV7-9	ASSSTPGVNTEAF
12	TRBJ2-1	TRBV18	ASSPAGVSHEQF
11	TRBJ2-3	TRBV19	ASSKQGTDTQY
14	TRBJ2-5	TRBV14	ASSAGQGAFRETQY
13	TRBJ2-4	TRBV11-2	ASSLDGLAKNIQY
11	TRBJ1-1	TRBV6-5	ASSYGTGTEAF
10	TRBJ2-2	TRBV12-3/TRBV12-4	ASNRLGGELF